This T cell receptor beta chain was documented in a study of early T cells in non-severe SARS-CoV-2 infection. Study in general: Unsorted whole-blood RNA was sequenced in bulk, leaving chains unpaired.

The table lists this clonotype with a few counts. The TCR library protocol attached unique molecular identifiers to the individual cDNA molecules. A single record per CDR3 protein comes from TCRdb applying MiXCR to the 5' RACE reads. The sample consists of 75,000 to 100,000 distinct CDR3 sequences, roughly 17% of them appearing once. CDR1 and CDR2 from the germline V gene are DFQATT and SNEGSKA (reference sequence). This CDR3 comprises 13 residues. Trimming left V 4 bases short and J 9 bases short, with 18 bases between. The clonotype originates from an adult who was a healthcare worker with PCR-confirmed SARS-CoV-2 infection or an uninfected control (not recorded which). V is TRBV20-1 and J is TRBJ1-1, with D possibly TRBD1 on 5 matching bases. Sequences were obtained from whole blood. CDR3 in DNA: TGCAGTGCTAAGGAATCAGGGACCGAGAAAGCTTTCTTT. Translated: CSAKESGTEKAFF.